This T cell receptor beta chain was sequenced during a study of T cells in Graves' hyperthyroidism and ophthalmopathy. At the level of the study: Initial diagnosis, before any treatment, was when peripheral blood was collected.

From RNA transcripts, TCR beta CDR3 regions were amplified. During a first-round RT-PCR of the TCR CDR3, the HTBI primer set was used. Each CDR3 protein is one row after TCRdb ran MiXCR on the multiplex PCR reads. Here the sample spans 270,000 or so distinct CDR3 sequences, less than 30% being singletons. Study results and limitations: Blood held most thyroid clonotypes expanded above 0.001 frequency.

Subjects aged 18 to 65 presented with newly diagnosed hyperthyroidism of less than 2 months' duration. Those patients with uncontrolled infection, other autoimmune disease, pregnancy or lactation were excluded. This clonotype was observed many times. Its specificity is unknown. This CDR3 has 13 amino acids. V gave up 2 bases and J gave up 4 bases, with 9 bases separating them. CDR1 and CDR2 (germline): SGHTA, FQGNSA. The sequenced sample consisted of blood. The origin of this receptor is a man between 40 and 49 years old with Graves' hyperthyroidism that later progressed to Graves' ophthalmopathy. The chain carries TRBV7-2 and TRBJ2-7; no clear D gene. Written as DNA, the CDR3 is TGTGCCAGCAGCTTATCGCGGCCTTACGAGCAGTACTTC. Its translation is CASSLSRPYEQYF.